The 4 T cell receptor beta chains given below trace back to one sample, sequenced in a study of blood T cell repertoires in COVID-19. The repertoire was sequenced with immunoSEQ multiplex PCR; TCRdb's copy has only in-frame clones and lacks some. Among approximately 270,000 clones, around 85% were seen once, and the ten largest hold about 9.6%. Sample: peripheral blood. Receptors originate from a man aged 80 or over with acute or convalescent COVID-19.

The chain carries TRBV2 and TRBJ1-4; possibly TRBD1 for D (5 bases). Trimming left V 6 bases short and J 8 bases short, with 13 bases between. Germline lookup yields CDR1 SNHLY and CDR2 FYNNEI. The CDR3 has 13 residues. CDR3 residues: CASRGQGKEKLFF. Here the CDR3 DNA reads TGTGCCAGCAGAGGTCAGGGCAAGGAAAAACTGTTTTTT.

This rearrangement joins TRBV7-3 to TRBJ2-3; weak D call: TRBD1 (5 bases). Trimming pared 2 bases from V and 2 bases from J, leaving 8 bases between. This CDR3 region has 14 residues. Germline CDR1 and CDR2: SGHTA and FQGTGA. The CDR3 region is CASSLLGATDTQYF. The CDR3 nucleotides read TGTGCCAGCAGCTTATTAGGGGCCACAGATACGCAGTATTTT.

This clone was seen just once. The J gene is TRBJ1-2, the V gene TRBV5-4, with D perhaps TRBD1 (5 bases). Trimming cost V 4 bases and J 3 bases, with 16 bases left between them. This CDR3 has 15 amino acids. Germline-derived CDR1 and CDR2 are SGHNT and YYREEE (reference sequence). CDR3 nucleotide sequence: TGTGCCAGCAGCATGACAGTGGGGGGGGACTATGGCTACACCTTC. Translated: CASSMTVGGDYGYTF.

This clone was detected a few times. The rearrangement links TRBV6-6 to TRBJ1-3; 8 nucleotides agree with TRBD1. Germline trimming cut 10 bases from V and 6 bases from J; bases unmatched to any gene: 8. Germline CDR1 reads MNHNY; CDR2 reads SVGAGI (reference sequence). The CDR3 has 13 amino acids. In nucleotides, the CDR3 is TGTGCCACCCTCACAGGGGGGGAAAACACCATATATTTT. It is translated as CATLTGGENTIYF.